Listed below are T cell receptor beta chains from one sample, sequenced in a study of blood T cells in healthy people across ages. Via MiXCR, TCRdb re-called the 5' RACE reads, giving one row per CDR3 protein. In the table there are about 1,800,000 distinct CDR3 sequences, over 25% of which are singletons. The sample comprised blood. The receptors come from a woman aged 25-40 years in good health. The CDR3 runs from the conserved cysteine through the conserved F or W. The D gene is left open where the match is weak. Not every row has a clone size; where given, it reads once, few, many or a size class.

d_call: TRBD2
cdr3_length: 14
v_call: TRBV11-2
j_call: TRBJ2-7
clone_size: .
cdr3_nt: TGTGCCAGCAGGGGGCGGGGGGCGACCTACGAGCAGTACTTC
cdr3_aa: CASRGRGATYEQYF

d_call: TRBD2
cdr3_length: 14
v_call: TRBV20-1
j_call: TRBJ2-1
clone_size: many
cdr3_nt: TGCAGTGCTAGAACGTCTAGCGGGAGACGGTGGCAGTTCTTC
cdr3_aa: CSARTSSGRRWQFF

d_call: TRBD2
cdr3_length: 17
v_call: TRBV28
j_call: TRBJ2-1
clone_size: few
cdr3_nt: TGTGCCAGCAGTTTACCGCCTCTAGCGGGTAATTTGCATGAGCAGTTCTTC
cdr3_aa: CASSLPPLAGNLHEQFF

d_call: .
cdr3_length: 14
v_call: TRBV7-2
j_call: TRBJ1-2
clone_size: few
cdr3_nt: TGTGCCAGCAGACCACCCGGGGGCTGGGGGGGCTACACCTTC
cdr3_aa: CASRPPGGWGGYTF

d_call: .
cdr3_length: 14
v_call: TRBV10-3
j_call: TRBJ1-5
clone_size: .
cdr3_nt: TGTGCCATCAGTGAGTCGGCAGGGAATCAGCCCCAGCATTTT
cdr3_aa: CAISESAGNQPQHF

d_call: TRBD1
cdr3_length: 17
v_call: TRBV7-2
j_call: TRBJ2-2
clone_size: .
cdr3_nt: TGTGCCAGCAGCCCTACTCGACGGACAGGCCAGACCGGGGAGCTGTTTTTT
cdr3_aa: CASSPTRRTGQTGELFF

d_call: TRBD2
cdr3_length: 15
v_call: TRBV28
j_call: TRBJ2-1
clone_size: .
cdr3_nt: TGTGCCAGCAGTACCGGGGGGGGCTACTACAATGAGCAGTTCTTC
cdr3_aa: CASSTGGGYYNEQFF

d_call: .
cdr3_length: 11
v_call: TRBV20-1
j_call: TRBJ1-2
clone_size: .
cdr3_nt: TGCAGTGCTAGCCGGGGGTATGGCTACACCTTC
cdr3_aa: CSASRGYGYTF

d_call: .
cdr3_length: 14
v_call: TRBV20-1
j_call: TRBJ2-1
clone_size: .
cdr3_nt: TGCAGTGCTACGGACAAGAGCTCCTACAATGAGCAGTTCTTC
cdr3_aa: CSATDKSSYNEQFF

d_call: TRBD2
cdr3_length: 14
v_call: TRBV20-1
j_call: TRBJ2-2
clone_size: .
cdr3_nt: TGCAGTGCTAGAGAACTAGCGGGGGTCGGGGAGCTGTTTTTT
cdr3_aa: CSARELAGVGELFF

d_call: TRBD1
cdr3_length: 14
v_call: TRBV20-1
j_call: TRBJ2-3
clone_size: many
cdr3_nt: TGCAGTGCCTACCGGGACAGGGGTAGAGATACGCAGTATTTT
cdr3_aa: CSAYRDRGRDTQYF

d_call: .
cdr3_length: 16
v_call: TRBV27
j_call: TRBJ2-1
clone_size: .
cdr3_nt: TGTGCCAGCAGTTTACGTCTGCTAGGGGCTCGGGATGAGCAGTTCTTC
cdr3_aa: CASSLRLLGARDEQFF

d_call: TRBD1
cdr3_length: 14
v_call: TRBV20-1
j_call: TRBJ1-5
clone_size: .
cdr3_nt: TGCAGTGCTAGGGACAGGGGGCGCAGTCAGCCCCAGCATTTT
cdr3_aa: CSARDRGRSQPQHF

d_call: .
cdr3_length: 14
v_call: TRBV20-1
j_call: TRBJ1-5
clone_size: .
cdr3_nt: TGCAGTGCTAGGGTTACGGGAAACAATCAGCCCCAGCATTTT
cdr3_aa: CSARVTGNNQPQHF

d_call: .
cdr3_length: 13
v_call: TRBV9
j_call: TRBJ2-7
clone_size: many
cdr3_nt: TGTGCCAGCCTCCGGGACTTTTCCTACGAGCAGTACTTC
cdr3_aa: CASLRDFSYEQYF

d_call: TRBD2
cdr3_length: 14
v_call: TRBV7-9
j_call: TRBJ2-7
clone_size: .
cdr3_nt: TGTGCCAGCAGCGGGGGGGACGGAGCCTACGAGCAGTACTTC
cdr3_aa: CASSGGDGAYEQYF

d_call: TRBD2
cdr3_length: 14
v_call: TRBV29-1
j_call: TRBJ2-4
clone_size: many
cdr3_nt: TGCAGCGTTCAGACTAGCGGGAGGGGAAACATTCAGTACTTC
cdr3_aa: CSVQTSGRGNIQYF

d_call: TRBD1
cdr3_length: 13
v_call: TRBV29-1
j_call: TRBJ2-1
clone_size: .
cdr3_nt: TGCAGCGCTGCGGACAGGGTAACCTACGAGCAGTTCTTC
cdr3_aa: CSAADRVTYEQFF

d_call: TRBD2
cdr3_length: 13
v_call: TRBV7-3
j_call: TRBJ2-1
clone_size: .
cdr3_nt: TGTGCCAGCAGCTCCCCAGGGAGGGATGAGCAGTTCTTC
cdr3_aa: CASSSPGRDEQFF

d_call: .
cdr3_length: 15
v_call: TRBV3-1
j_call: TRBJ2-5
clone_size: few
cdr3_nt: TGTGCCAGCAGCCAACTTGGAGTAACCCAAGAGACCCAGTACTTC
cdr3_aa: CASSQLGVTQETQYF

d_call: TRBD1
cdr3_length: 16
v_call: TRBV5-1
j_call: TRBJ1-4
clone_size: .
cdr3_nt: TGCGCCAGCAGCTTGGAAGCAGGGGGAGCTAATGAAAAACTGTTTTTT
cdr3_aa: CASSLEAGGANEKLFF

d_call: .
cdr3_length: 13
v_call: TRBV7-9
j_call: TRBJ2-1
clone_size: once
cdr3_nt: TGTGCCAGCAGTATCGACTCGCCTACCGAGCAGTTCTTC
cdr3_aa: CASSIDSPTEQFF

d_call: TRBD2
cdr3_length: 15
v_call: TRBV6-5
j_call: TRBJ2-5
clone_size: many
cdr3_nt: TGTGCCAGCTCAAGGAGCGGGAGCCCTCAAGAGACCCAGTACTTC
cdr3_aa: CASSRSGSPQETQYF

d_call: .
cdr3_length: 15
v_call: TRBV18
j_call: TRBJ2-3
clone_size: .
cdr3_nt: TGTGCCAGCTCACCAGACGGCAACCGCACAGATACGCAGTATTTT
cdr3_aa: CASSPDGNRTDTQYF

d_call: .
cdr3_length: 14
v_call: TRBV24-1
j_call: TRBJ1-2
clone_size: .
cdr3_nt: TGTGCCACCAGTGATGGCAGGGGAAGACGTAGCTACACCTTC
cdr3_aa: CATSDGRGRRSYTF

d_call: TRBD2
cdr3_length: 16
v_call: TRBV2
j_call: TRBJ2-4
clone_size: many
cdr3_nt: TGTGCCAGCAGTGATACTAGCGGGGGGTACAAAAACATTCAGTACTTC
cdr3_aa: CASSDTSGGYKNIQYF

d_call: TRBD1
cdr3_length: 14
v_call: TRBV29-1
j_call: TRBJ2-1
clone_size: few
cdr3_nt: TGCAGCCTACTTAAGGACAGGGGGAATGATGAGCAGTTCTTC
cdr3_aa: CSLLKDRGNDEQFF

d_call: .
cdr3_length: 13
v_call: TRBV5-1
j_call: TRBJ2-5
clone_size: many
cdr3_nt: TGCGCCAGCAGCATGGGAACCGAAGAGACCCAGTACTTC
cdr3_aa: CASSMGTEETQYF

d_call: TRBD1
cdr3_length: 14
v_call: TRBV12-3/TRBV12-4
j_call: TRBJ2-5
clone_size: few
cdr3_nt: TGTGCCAGCAGGGAGACAGGGGGCGTGGAGACCCAGTACTTC
cdr3_aa: CASRETGGVETQYF

d_call: TRBD2
cdr3_length: 15
v_call: TRBV7-9
j_call: TRBJ2-3
clone_size: .
cdr3_nt: TGTGCCAGCAGCTCGAGACTAGCGGGCTCAGATACGCAGTATTTT
cdr3_aa: CASSSRLAGSDTQYF

d_call: .
cdr3_length: 15
v_call: TRBV7-2
j_call: TRBJ2-6
clone_size: many
cdr3_nt: TGTGCCAGCAGCTTAGGGGTTTTTGGGGCCAACGTCCTGACTTTC
cdr3_aa: CASSLGVFGANVLTF

d_call: TRBD2
cdr3_length: 15
v_call: TRBV12-3/TRBV12-4
j_call: TRBJ2-3
clone_size: .
cdr3_nt: TGTGCCAGCAGTTTAAGCGGGATGAAAGCAGATGCGCAGTATTTT
cdr3_aa: CASSLSGMKADAQYF

d_call: .
cdr3_length: 16
v_call: TRBV6-6
j_call: TRBJ1-6
clone_size: .
cdr3_nt: TGTGCCAGCAGAGACAGGAACCAGCTATATAATTCACCCCTCCACTTT
cdr3_aa: CASRDRNQLYNSPLHF

d_call: .
cdr3_length: 22
v_call: TRBV5-1
j_call: TRBJ2-6
clone_size: many
cdr3_nt: TGCGCCAGCAGCTTAGGCCCGGGGGACTCCGGGACAGCGAGTTCTGGGGCCAACGTCCTGACTTTC
cdr3_aa: CASSLGPGDSGTASSGANVLTF

d_call: TRBD1
cdr3_length: 13
v_call: TRBV6-5
j_call: TRBJ1-2
clone_size: .
cdr3_nt: TGTGCCAGCAGTCGGGACAGCGGGAAGGGCTACACCTTC
cdr3_aa: CASSRDSGKGYTF

d_call: .
cdr3_length: 16
v_call: TRBV25-1
j_call: TRBJ2-6
clone_size: few
cdr3_nt: TGTGCCAGCAGTGGGACATTGGGTACTGGGGCCAACGTCCTGACTTTC
cdr3_aa: CASSGTLGTGANVLTF

d_call: TRBD2
cdr3_length: 16
v_call: TRBV12-3/TRBV12-4
j_call: TRBJ2-1
clone_size: few
cdr3_nt: TGTGCCAGCAGCGCACCGGGACTAGCGGACTACAATGAGCAGTTCTTC
cdr3_aa: CASSAPGLADYNEQFF

d_call: TRBD1
cdr3_length: 13
v_call: TRBV5-5
j_call: TRBJ2-1
clone_size: few
cdr3_nt: TGTGCCTGCAGCTTGGTGGGGGGACAGGGAAAGTTCTTC
cdr3_aa: CACSLVGGQGKFF

d_call: TRBD1
cdr3_length: 16
v_call: TRBV5-5
j_call: TRBJ1-2
clone_size: .
cdr3_nt: TGTGCCAGCAGCTCTTCCTCTCGGGACAGGGGCTATGGCTACACCTTC
cdr3_aa: CASSSSSRDRGYGYTF

d_call: TRBD2
cdr3_length: 15
v_call: TRBV6-5
j_call: TRBJ2-4
clone_size: .
cdr3_nt: TGTGCCAGCAGTTACGCCAGCGGGGGGGCCAATGAGCAGTACTTC
cdr3_aa: CASSYASGGANEQYF

d_call: .
cdr3_length: 16
v_call: TRBV10-3
j_call: TRBJ1-5
clone_size: .
cdr3_nt: TGTGCCATCAGTGAGTCAATCCCCCAAGGTGGTCAGCCCCAGCATTTT
cdr3_aa: CAISESIPQGGQPQHF

d_call: TRBD2
cdr3_length: 16
v_call: TRBV24-1
j_call: TRBJ2-7
clone_size: few
cdr3_nt: TGTGCCACCAGTGATCCCGCTAGCGGGAGTATACATGAGCAGTACTTC
cdr3_aa: CATSDPASGSIHEQYF

d_call: TRBD1
cdr3_length: 13
v_call: TRBV6-5
j_call: TRBJ1-5
clone_size: few
cdr3_nt: TGTGCCAGCAGTTACTCGCAGGGGGAGCCCCAGCATTTT
cdr3_aa: CASSYSQGEPQHF

d_call: TRBD1
cdr3_length: 15
v_call: TRBV7-9
j_call: TRBJ2-1
clone_size: .
cdr3_nt: TGTGCCAGCAGCCCCCCGGGACAGTCCTACAATGAGCAGTTCTTC
cdr3_aa: CASSPPGQSYNEQFF

d_call: TRBD2
cdr3_length: 16
v_call: TRBV20-1
j_call: TRBJ2-1
clone_size: .
cdr3_nt: TGCAGTGCTAGAGATAAACCTAGCGGGCCTAACAATGAGCAGTTCTTC
cdr3_aa: CSARDKPSGPNNEQFF

d_call: .
cdr3_length: 12
v_call: TRBV25-1
j_call: TRBJ2-5
clone_size: .
cdr3_nt: TGTGCCAGCAGTGATCCTGGGACAACCCAGTACTTC
cdr3_aa: CASSDPGTTQYF

d_call: TRBD1
cdr3_length: 14
v_call: TRBV12-3/TRBV12-4
j_call: TRBJ2-2
clone_size: .
cdr3_nt: TGTGCCAGCGCACCGGGACAGGGCACCGGGGAGCTGTTTTTT
cdr3_aa: CASAPGQGTGELFF

d_call: TRBD1
cdr3_length: 16
v_call: TRBV20-1
j_call: TRBJ2-1
clone_size: .
cdr3_nt: TGCAGTTCCGTGGACAGGGCCTCATTCTCCTACAATGAGCAGTTCTTC
cdr3_aa: CSSVDRASFSYNEQFF

d_call: TRBD2
cdr3_length: 16
v_call: TRBV19
j_call: TRBJ2-1
clone_size: .
cdr3_nt: TGTGCCAGTAGTACCTATAGCGGGAGGGCCTTGAATGAGCAGTTCTTC
cdr3_aa: CASSTYSGRALNEQFF

d_call: .
cdr3_length: 17
v_call: TRBV6-5
j_call: TRBJ2-1
clone_size: many
cdr3_nt: TGTGCCAGCAGTTACTCGTCTCGCGGACCAGCCTACAATGAGCAGTTCTTC
cdr3_aa: CASSYSSRGPAYNEQFF

d_call: TRBD1
cdr3_length: 16
v_call: TRBV5-1
j_call: TRBJ2-7
clone_size: .
cdr3_nt: TGCGCCAGCAGCTTGGCTATCGGGACAGAAAACTACGAGCAGTACTTC
cdr3_aa: CASSLAIGTENYEQYF

d_call: .
cdr3_length: 13
v_call: TRBV5-1
j_call: TRBJ1-1
clone_size: .
cdr3_nt: TGCGCCAGCAGCTGGGGGGGCGAACCTGAAGCTTTCTTT
cdr3_aa: CASSWGGEPEAFF

d_call: .
cdr3_length: 13
v_call: TRBV6-5
j_call: TRBJ2-5
clone_size: .
cdr3_nt: TGTGCCAGCAGCTACTATTTGGAAGAGACCCAGTACTTC
cdr3_aa: CASSYYLEETQYF

d_call: .
cdr3_length: 15
v_call: TRBV10-3
j_call: TRBJ2-3
clone_size: few
cdr3_nt: TGTGCCATCAGTGAAAGGTCCGGAGTGGGAGATACGCAGTATTTT
cdr3_aa: CAISERSGVGDTQYF

d_call: .
cdr3_length: 13
v_call: TRBV29-1
j_call: TRBJ1-1
clone_size: .
cdr3_nt: TGCAGCGTTGATCTTCTTACCCCGAAAGAAGCTTTCTTT
cdr3_aa: CSVDLLTPKEAFF

d_call: TRBD1
cdr3_length: 15
v_call: TRBV7-2
j_call: TRBJ1-2
clone_size: few
cdr3_nt: TGTGCCAGCAGCTTAGCGGACAGGGGGCACTATGGCTACACCTTC
cdr3_aa: CASSLADRGHYGYTF

d_call: TRBD2
cdr3_length: 16
v_call: TRBV2
j_call: TRBJ2-1
clone_size: once
cdr3_nt: TGTGCCAGCAGGCCCCCCACTAGCGGGGGCTACAATGAGCAGTTCTTC
cdr3_aa: CASRPPTSGGYNEQFF

d_call: .
cdr3_length: 19
v_call: TRBV4-3
j_call: TRBJ1-1
clone_size: .
cdr3_nt: TGCGCCAGCAGCCAAGATAGTTGGGGGGATGGGAGTTCGGACACTGAAGCTTTCTTT
cdr3_aa: CASSQDSWGDGSSDTEAFF

d_call: .
cdr3_length: 14
v_call: TRBV5-1
j_call: TRBJ2-5
clone_size: few
cdr3_nt: TGCGCCAGCGAGGCCGGTGGATACCAAGAGACCCAGTACTTC
cdr3_aa: CASEAGGYQETQYF